This TCR beta chain stems from a study of tumor-infiltrating lymphocytes in localized non-small cell lung cancer (dated by TCRdb to 2020 to 2023). Some background on the complete study: The cohort covered several histologies, both smokers and never-smokers, and patients whose samples were collected after neoadjuvant chemotherapy. Each patient provided resected tumor tissue plus uninvolved lung tissue from the same patient, with the uninvolved lung tissue described as non-adjacent to the tumor. The overall ICON cohort comprised over 140 surgical patients with localized non-small cell lung cancer whose tumors were resected. The paired tumor versus uninvolved lung comparison of immunoSEQ T-cell fraction included some 57 patients. The same patients underwent several integrated assays, with TCR sequencing performed together with flow cytometry, multiplex immunofluorescence, RNA-seq, exome sequencing and proteomics.

Paper-wide results and their limitations: Recurrence-free survival showed no association with tumor T-cell fraction measured by TCR sequencing (p = 0.61). TCRbeta sequencing supported higher T cell infiltration in tumors than in uninvolved lung tissue, consistent with immunofluorescence CD3 counts. TCR-derived T-cell fraction did not differ between the flow cytometry-defined immunotypes IM1 (good prognosis) and IM2 (poor prognosis). Because different assays used different pieces of the same tissue, technical variation could not be distinguished from intratumor heterogeneity. Because assay coverage varied across patients depending on available tissue quantity, TCR sequencing was performed for only a subset of the cohort.

The T-cell fraction in tumor and uninvolved lung tissue was obtained from TCR sequencing using the immunoSEQ assay. Per the source publication's procedure: For survival analysis, patients were split into high (upper tertile) and low (lower two tertiles) T-cell fraction groups and compared by log-rank test. Paired tumor versus uninvolved lung differences in T-cell fraction were tested with a signed-rank test. TCRdb mirrors the immuneACCESS table, restricted to in-frame sequences. Some clones are absent from its copies; in checked studies, under half trace to an unresolved V gene, and the reason for the others is unknown. The V and J calls and clone size come from that table; D and trimming were worked out from the DNA. In this sample the table shows more than 12,000 clones, roughly 81% of which occur a single time. The ten largest clones capture around 2.5% of the sample. On this clone itself: It lacks a known antigen. No base qualities exist here, and no much larger clone lies one base off it.

The CDR3 measures 14 amino acids from cysteine to phenylalanine. The only DNA kept is the CDR3, 42 bases in frame from the first base. From the germline V gene, CDR1 is ENHRY and CDR2 is SYGVKD. Between the V and J ends, shortened by 2 bases and 1 base respectively, the junction contains 8 bases. Patient enrollment in ICON started in 2016, and the final patient was enrolled in late 2018. In a subcohort of approximately 76 patients, fresh tumor and matched uninvolved tissue were collected for in-depth immune analyses, with TCR sequencing among those analyses. TCR sequencing was performed on DNA isolated from bulk tissue, without cell sorting.

The chain links TRBV10-3 with TRBJ2-5; the D gene is possibly TRBD2, with 5 bases matching. Sequenced: lung tumor tissue. The source is a human donor with non-small cell lung cancer. The DNA sequence follows: TGTGCCATCAGTGAGACCAGCGGCCAAGAGACCCAGTACTTC. This encodes CAISETSGQETQYF.